This record concerns one T cell receptor (beta chain) sequence. Trimming cost V 6 bases and J 5 bases, with 22 bases left between them. This CDR3 comprises 16 residues. CDR1 and CDR2 (germline): MDHEN, SYDVKM. The data derive from a study of blood T cells in healthy people across ages. Then a second PCR, running about 6 to 12 cycles, was carried out with a sample-barcoded 5' primer and a J-beta primer mix. One entry per CDR3 protein results from TCRdb running MiXCR on the 5' RACE reads. The sample has 790,000 or so distinct CDR3 sequences; approximately 60% are singletons. The sequence came from a man aged 40-49 years in good health. What was sequenced was blood. The chain combines TRBV28 with TRBJ1-1, with no clear D. CDR3 in amino acids: CASSPFTLSIRTEAFF. CDR3 in DNA: TGTGCCAGCAGCCCTTTTACCCTTTCCATCAGGACTGAAGCTTTCTTT.